Listed below are T cell receptor beta chains from one sample, sequenced in a study of CD8+ T cells in alopecia areata. Some clones are missing from TCRdb's copy, which holds only in-frame ones; the method was immunoSEQ multiplex PCR. The sample has about 190,000 clones, 60% seen once; the top ten hold about 0.69%. The sample in question was CD4+ T cells sorted from blood, obtained at week 4, from a patient treated with tofacitinib. The receptors originated from a human donor with alopecia areata. Both conserved end residues are part of each CDR3. The D gene is left open where the match is weak. Size values are once, few and many counts, or a class for expanded clones, and some rows have none.

TRBD1	-	TRBV29-1	TRBJ2-5	CSVERDRGFETQYF	TGCAGCGTTGAGCGGGACAGGGGGTTCGAGACCCAGTACTTC
-	-	TRBV7-9	TRBJ1-1	CASSPSRGVRTEAFF	TGTGCCAGCAGCCCTTCCCGAGGGGTTCGGACTGAAGCTTTCTTT
TRBD1	few	TRBV29-1	TRBJ1-4	CSVMDRREKLFF	TGCAGCGTTATGGACAGGAGGGAAAAACTGTTTTTT
-	-	TRBV29-1	TRBJ2-5	CSVEGGTQYF	TGCAGCGTTGAAGGAGGGACCCAGTACTTC
TRBD2	-	TRBV4-3	TRBJ2-1	CASSQDRGLAGGYQGEQFF	TGCGCCAGCAGCCAAGATAGGGGCCTAGCGGGAGGCTACCAAGGTGAGCAGTTCTTC
-	-	TRBV15	TRBJ1-5	CATSREAGGQPQHF	TGTGCCACCAGCAGAGAGGCCGGGGGTCAGCCCCAGCATTTT
-	few	TRBV29-1	TRBJ2-2	CSVGRTVDGELFF	TGCAGCGTTGGAAGGACAGTAGACGGGGAGCTGTTTTTT
-	few	TRBV29-1	TRBJ2-3	CSVEDGGTQYF	TGCAGCGTTGAAGATGGAGGGACGCAGTATTTT
-	few	TRBV5-1	TRBJ2-3	CASSLIDRTDTQYF	TGCGCCAGCAGCTTGATTGACCGCACAGATACGCAGTATTTT
-	-	TRBV11-2	TRBJ1-1	CASSFQPGVTEAFF	TGTGCCAGCAGCTTCCAGCCGGGCGTCACTGAAGCTTTCTTT
TRBD1	-	TRBV27	TRBJ2-5	CASSFGQGAIKETQYF	TGTGCCAGCAGTTTCGGACAGGGGGCAATTAAAGAGACCCAGTACTTC
-	once	TRBV5-1	TRBJ1-2	CASRPENYGYTF	TGCGCCAGCAGACCTGAGAACTATGGCTACACCTTC
-	-	TRBV6-1	TRBJ2-3	CASSPRRGGDTQYF	TGTGCCAGCAGCCCTCGGCGCGGCGGTGATACGCAGTATTTT
-	few	TRBV29-1	TRBJ2-7	CSVEGGNSYEQYF	TGCAGCGTTGAAGGAGGTAACTCCTACGAGCAGTACTTC
-	few	TRBV30	TRBJ2-6	CAWTSHSGANVLTF	TGTGCCTGGACTTCCCATTCTGGGGCCAACGTCCTGACTTTC
-	-	TRBV11-2	TRBJ1-1	CASSAQDRRSTEAFF	TGTGCCAGCAGCGCACAAGACAGGCGGTCCACTGAAGCTTTCTTT
-	few	TRBV29-1	TRBJ1-5	CSVVDGVPNQPQHF	TGCAGCGTGGTTGACGGGGTACCCAATCAGCCCCAGCATTTT
TRBD2	-	TRBV27	TRBJ2-7	CASSPRGAGGTRYEQYF	TGTGCCAGCAGTCCACGGGGAGCGGGAGGGACCCGCTACGAGCAGTACTTC
-	-	TRBV4-2	TRBJ1-1	CASSQVQTGNTEAFF	TGTGCCAGCAGCCAAGTACAGACGGGGAACACTGAAGCTTTCTTT
TRBD1	-	TRBV29-1	TRBJ2-3	CSVNRGQSDTQYF	TGCAGCGTCAACAGGGGGCAGTCAGATACGCAGTATTTT
-	-	TRBV7-2	TRBJ2-7	CASSLAGGISYEQYF	TGTGCCAGCAGCTTAGCCGGCGGGATTTCCTACGAGCAGTACTTC
-	-	TRBV30	TRBJ2-7	CAFSGVMTRSSYEQYF	TGTGCCTTTTCCGGGGTAATGACTAGGAGCTCCTACGAGCAGTACTTC
-	once	TRBV11-1	TRBJ2-1	CASSLDRDEQFF	TGTGCCAGCAGCTTAGATAGGGATGAGCAGTTCTTC
TRBD2	-	TRBV7-2	TRBJ2-2	CASSLGGSAGELFF	TGTGCCAGCAGCTTAGGCGGGAGTGCCGGGGAGCTGTTTTTT
-	-	TRBV28	TRBJ2-5	CASRQAGRRETQYF	TGTGCCAGCAGACAAGCAGGGCGGAGGGAGACCCAGTACTTC
-	few	TRBV9	TRBJ1-1	CASSMDGGTEAFF	TGTGCCAGCAGCATGGACGGGGGCACTGAAGCTTTCTTT
-	-	TRBV30	TRBJ1-2	CAWSAGRRSYGYTF	TGTGCCTGGAGTGCCGGCAGGCGGTCCTATGGCTACACCTTC
-	-	TRBV5-8	TRBJ1-1	CASSRRGGRLEAFF	TGTGCCAGCAGCCGACGCGGGGGGCGACTTGAAGCTTTCTTT
-	few	TRBV29-1	TRBJ2-3	CSVEVMGTDTQYF	TGCAGCGTTGAAGTAATGGGGACAGATACGCAGTATTTT
TRBD1	-	TRBV29-1	TRBJ1-2	CSGMQGDYGYTF	TGCAGCGGGATGCAGGGGGACTATGGCTACACCTTC
TRBD2	-	TRBV7-8	TRBJ2-5	CASSFSGSRLETQYF	TGTGCCAGCAGCTTTAGCGGGAGTAGGTTGGAGACCCAGTACTTC
-	-	TRBV4-3	TRBJ1-2	CASSQISGTVGGYTF	TGCGCCAGCAGCCAAATATCGGGAACTGTCGGCGGCTACACCTTC
-	-	TRBV5-1	TRBJ2-3	CASSTASTDTQYF	TGCGCCAGCAGCACGGCGAGCACAGATACGCAGTATTTT
TRBD2	-	TRBV19	TRBJ2-1	CASSMGLAGGKNEQFF	TGTGCCAGTAGTATGGGACTAGCGGGAGGGAAAAATGAGCAGTTCTTC
-	few	TRBV4-1	TRBJ1-2	CASSQGGSGYYGYTF	TGCGCCAGCAGCCAAGGGGGATCGGGATACTATGGCTACACCTTC
TRBD2	-	TRBV4-1	TRBJ2-6	CASSHAGAGANVLTF	TGCGCCAGCAGCCATGCGGGAGCTGGGGCCAACGTCCTGACTTTC
TRBD1	few	TRBV29-1	TRBJ1-3	CSVATGRGNTIYF	TGCAGCGTGGCGACAGGGAGGGGAAACACCATATATTTT
-	-	TRBV4-2	TRBJ2-7	CASSQQESQGISYEQYF	TGTGCCAGCAGCCAACAGGAGTCACAGGGAATCTCCTACGAGCAGTACTTC
-	-	TRBV29-1	TRBJ2-1	CSVRLETHEQFF	TGCAGCGTTCGACTAGAAACCCATGAGCAGTTCTTC
-	-	TRBV27	TRBJ2-1	CASGDGGRVRNEQFF	TGTGCCAGCGGGGATGGGGGACGCGTCAGGAATGAGCAGTTCTTC
TRBD1	-	TRBV5-1	TRBJ1-1	CASSSEGQGNTEAFF	TGCGCCAGCAGCTCTGAGGGACAGGGGAACACTGAAGCTTTCTTT
TRBD2	-	TRBV30	TRBJ2-3	CARGGTMRDTQYF	TGTGCCCGCGGCGGGACTATGAGAGATACGCAGTATTTT
TRBD1	few	TRBV5-6	TRBJ1-1	CASSRGQGPFF	TGTGCCAGCAGCAGGGGACAGGGACCTTTCTTT
-	-	TRBV6-6	TRBJ2-7	CASSRQPVSYEQYF	TGTGCCAGCAGTCGACAGCCCGTTAGCTACGAGCAGTACTTC
-	few	TRBV30	TRBJ1-3	CAWSGLMGNTIYF	TGTGCCTGGAGTGGCCTTATGGGAAACACCATATATTTT
-	few	TRBV7-9	TRBJ2-7	CASSLTQGMDEQYF	TGTGCCAGCAGCTTAACTCAGGGGATGGACGAGCAGTACTTC
-	-	TRBV30	TRBJ2-7	CAWSVFGQLNSYEQYF	TGTGCCTGGAGTGTTTTCGGACAGCTGAACTCCTACGAGCAGTACTTC
-	-	TRBV7-3	TRBJ2-5	CASSLRERLGVAETQYF	TGTGCCAGCAGCCTTAGAGAGAGGCTTGGGGTGGCGGAGACCCAGTACTTC
TRBD2	-	TRBV30	TRBJ2-1	CAWSVWAGDHNEQFF	TGTGCCTGGAGTGTCTGGGCGGGAGACCACAATGAGCAGTTCTTC
-	-	TRBV4-2	TRBJ2-7	CASSPGLVLRSREQYF	TGTGCCAGCAGCCCGGGACTCGTCCTCCGGTCGCGGGAGCAGTACTTC
TRBD1	-	TRBV30	TRBJ2-4	CACLPGTGNRDIQYF	TGTGCCTGTCTCCCGGGGACAGGGAATCGGGACATTCAGTACTTC
TRBD2	-	TRBV30	TRBJ2-7	CAWKGLAATYEQYF	TGTGCCTGGAAAGGCCTAGCGGCCACCTACGAGCAGTACTTC
TRBD1	few	TRBV4-3	TRBJ2-3	CASSQQTGGRADTQYF	TGCGCCAGCAGCCAACAAACAGGGGGTCGTGCAGATACGCAGTATTTT
-	few	TRBV27	TRBJ2-7	CASSLEKSYEQYF	TGTGCCAGCAGTTTAGAGAAGTCCTACGAGCAGTACTTC
-	few	TRBV4-2	TRBJ2-2	CASSGTPKNTGELFF	TGTGCCAGCAGTGGGACACCGAAAAACACCGGGGAGCTGTTTTTT
TRBD1	-	TRBV29-1	TRBJ1-5	CSVSGQGGQPQHF	TGCAGCGTTTCAGGACAGGGCGGCCAGCCCCAGCATTTT
-	-	TRBV19	TRBJ1-1	CASTWIRGTEAFF	TGTGCCAGTACTTGGATTCGAGGGACAGAAGCTTTCTTT